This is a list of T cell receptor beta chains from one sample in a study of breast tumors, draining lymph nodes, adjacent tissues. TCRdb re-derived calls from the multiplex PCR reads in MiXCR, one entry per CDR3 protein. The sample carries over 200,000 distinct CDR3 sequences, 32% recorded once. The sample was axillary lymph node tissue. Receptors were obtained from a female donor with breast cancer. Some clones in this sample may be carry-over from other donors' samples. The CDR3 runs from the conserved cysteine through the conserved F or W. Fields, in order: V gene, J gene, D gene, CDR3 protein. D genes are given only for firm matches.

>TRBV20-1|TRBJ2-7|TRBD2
CSAMASGTYSEQYF
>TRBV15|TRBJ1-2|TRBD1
CATSGGQGGYGYTF
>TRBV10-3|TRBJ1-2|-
CAIRTTGDNYGYTF
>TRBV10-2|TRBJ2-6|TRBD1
CASQGTGGDFAGANVLTF
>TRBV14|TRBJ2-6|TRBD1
CASSQAGGFGANVLTF
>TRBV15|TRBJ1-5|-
CATSSLGVSSNQPQHF
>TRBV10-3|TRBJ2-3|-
CAIAAGLTTDTQCF
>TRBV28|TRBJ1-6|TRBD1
CASSPGQGVHSPLHF
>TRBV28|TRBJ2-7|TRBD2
CASSPPWASGVSYEQYF
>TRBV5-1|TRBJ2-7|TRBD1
CASSLSGTDSYEQYF
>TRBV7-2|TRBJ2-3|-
CASSLSPDEQYF
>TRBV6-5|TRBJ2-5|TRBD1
CASSLDRGIGTQYF
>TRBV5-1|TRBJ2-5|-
CASREGVGIQETQYF
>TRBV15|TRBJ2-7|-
CATSRGGLTYEQYF
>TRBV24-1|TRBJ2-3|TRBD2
CATRGCLAGAADTQYF
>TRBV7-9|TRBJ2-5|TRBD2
CASSLAGTTGLAAEETQYF
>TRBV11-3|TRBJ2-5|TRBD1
CASSQTYYPGTVEETQYF
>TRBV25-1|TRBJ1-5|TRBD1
CASSEIRGQGARSNQPQHF
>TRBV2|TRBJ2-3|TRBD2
CASRRTSGRQNNEQYF
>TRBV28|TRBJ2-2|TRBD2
CASSRSGRVNTGELFF
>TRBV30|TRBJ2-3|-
CAFMLVLGGRVVDTQYF
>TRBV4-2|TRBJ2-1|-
CASSSGDRSGYNEQFF
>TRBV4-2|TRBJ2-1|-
CASSQAPGGSYNEQFF
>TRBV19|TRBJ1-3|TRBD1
CASTMTGFVSGTIYF
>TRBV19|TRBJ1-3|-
CASSIDRRGRVPGGNTIYF
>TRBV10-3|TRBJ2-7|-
CALAGGALYEQYF
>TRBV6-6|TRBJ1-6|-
CASTGGNSPLHF
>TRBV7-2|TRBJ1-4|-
CASSFSVTNEKLFF
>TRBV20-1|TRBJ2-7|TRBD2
CSAPTSDTSFSYEQYF
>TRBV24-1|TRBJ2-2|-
CATSDPPRGLFF
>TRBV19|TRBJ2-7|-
CASSPATPSEQYF
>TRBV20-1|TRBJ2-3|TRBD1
CSAPTGGRTDTQYF
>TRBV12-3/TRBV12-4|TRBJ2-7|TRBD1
CASSYLDRISYEQYF
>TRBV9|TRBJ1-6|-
CASSETGVGNSPLHF
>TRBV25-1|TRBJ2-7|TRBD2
CASSEPRAGRGEQYF
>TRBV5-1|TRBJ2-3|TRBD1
CASRNRDRGGTDTQYF
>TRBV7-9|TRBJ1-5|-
CASSLLSGTGGYQPQHF
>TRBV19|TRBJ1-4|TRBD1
CASSRRTGEATNEKLFF
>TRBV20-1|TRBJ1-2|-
CSARDGGRGDTF
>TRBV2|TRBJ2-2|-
CASWAGRANTGELFF
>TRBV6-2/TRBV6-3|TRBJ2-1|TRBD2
CASSYGGLADYNEQFF
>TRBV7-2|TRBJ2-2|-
CASSLAPLVSNIGGLFF
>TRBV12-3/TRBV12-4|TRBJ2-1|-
CASSPQQSEQFF